Here is one T cell receptor beta chain with its context. Its antigen remains unknown. The data originate from a study of identical twins. Findings and caveats of the study: Models predicted too little out-of-frame TCR alpha sharing in monozygotic twins. Twins' surplus sharing was weaker for beta out-of-frame sequences.

V was clipped by 1 base and J by 11 bases; unmatched bases: 20. This CDR3 has 17 residues. Looked up from germline, CDR1 is SGHRS and CDR2 is YFSETQ. Addition of a universal primer site occurred through template switching, and cDNA carried unique molecular identifiers. TCRdb redid the calling of the 5' RACE reads with MiXCR, one entry per CDR3 protein. This sample yields 1.5 million or so distinct CDR3 sequences, of which about 31% are seen a single time; about 0.3% belongs to the top ten. The material sequenced was cord blood. The TCR was taken from a newborn girl in good health. J is TRBJ2-5 and V is TRBV5-1, with TRBD2 identical over 7 bases. As DNA, the CDR3 is TGCGCCAGCAGCTTGCCGTCTAGCGGCCTCGACTACAATGAGCAGTACTTC. It codes for CASSLPSSGLDYNEQYF.